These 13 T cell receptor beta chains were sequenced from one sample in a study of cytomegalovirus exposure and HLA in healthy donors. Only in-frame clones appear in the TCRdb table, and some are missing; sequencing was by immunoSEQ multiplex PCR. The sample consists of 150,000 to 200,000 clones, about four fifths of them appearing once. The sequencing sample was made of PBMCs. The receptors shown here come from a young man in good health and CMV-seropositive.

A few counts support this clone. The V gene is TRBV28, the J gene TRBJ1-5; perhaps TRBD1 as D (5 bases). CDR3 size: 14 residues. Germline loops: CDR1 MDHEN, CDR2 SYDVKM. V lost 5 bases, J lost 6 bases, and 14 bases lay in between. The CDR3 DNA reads TGTGCCAGCAGTCCCCTGGGGGAGGGTCAGCCCCAGCATTTT. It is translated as CASSPLGEGQPQHF.

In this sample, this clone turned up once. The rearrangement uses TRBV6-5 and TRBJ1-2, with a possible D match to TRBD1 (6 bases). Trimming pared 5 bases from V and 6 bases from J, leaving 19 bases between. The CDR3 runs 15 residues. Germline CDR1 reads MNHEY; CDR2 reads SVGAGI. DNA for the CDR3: TGTGCCAGCAGTAACACCGGACAGCCTTTTGATGGCTACACCTTC. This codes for CASSNTGQPFDGYTF.

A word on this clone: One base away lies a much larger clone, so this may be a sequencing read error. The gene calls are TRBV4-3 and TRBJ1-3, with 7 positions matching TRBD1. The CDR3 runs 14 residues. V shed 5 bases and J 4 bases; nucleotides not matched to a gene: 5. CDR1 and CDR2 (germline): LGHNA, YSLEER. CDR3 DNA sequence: TGCGCCAGCAGCGCCGGGACAGACGGAAACACCATATATTTT. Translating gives CASSAGTDGNTIYF.

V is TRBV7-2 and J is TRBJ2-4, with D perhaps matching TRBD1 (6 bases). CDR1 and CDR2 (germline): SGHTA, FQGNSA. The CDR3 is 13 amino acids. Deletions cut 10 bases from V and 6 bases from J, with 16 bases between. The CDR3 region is CATSTGTINIQYF. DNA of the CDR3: TGTGCCACCTCAACCGGGACAATAAACATTCAGTACTTC.

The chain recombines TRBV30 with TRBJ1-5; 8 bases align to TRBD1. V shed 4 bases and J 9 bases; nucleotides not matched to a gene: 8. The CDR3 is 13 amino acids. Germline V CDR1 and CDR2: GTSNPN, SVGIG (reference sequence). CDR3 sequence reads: CAWTRTGSGPQHF. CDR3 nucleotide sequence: TGTGCCTGGACGCGGACAGGGTCCGGGCCCCAGCATTTT.

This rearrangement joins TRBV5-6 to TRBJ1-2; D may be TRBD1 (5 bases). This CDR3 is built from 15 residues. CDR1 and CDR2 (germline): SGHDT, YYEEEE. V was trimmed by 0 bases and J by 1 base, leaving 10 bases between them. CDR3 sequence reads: CASSLVPGNNYGYTF. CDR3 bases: TGTGCCAGCAGCTTGGTCCCAGGGAATAACTATGGCTACACCTTC.

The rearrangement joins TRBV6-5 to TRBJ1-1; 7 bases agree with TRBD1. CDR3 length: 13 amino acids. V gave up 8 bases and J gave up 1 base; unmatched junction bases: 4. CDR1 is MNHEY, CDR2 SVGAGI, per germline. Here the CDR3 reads CASEGAGNTEAFF. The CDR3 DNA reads TGTGCCAGCGAGGGGGCCGGGAACACTGAAGCTTTCTTT.

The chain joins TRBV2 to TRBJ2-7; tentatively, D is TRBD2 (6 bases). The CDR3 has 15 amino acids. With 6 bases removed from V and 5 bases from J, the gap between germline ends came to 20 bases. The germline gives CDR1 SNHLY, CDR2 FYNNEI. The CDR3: CASSALGSGADEQYF. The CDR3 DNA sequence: TGTGCCAGCAGCGCACTCGGGAGCGGAGCGGACGAGCAGTACTTC.

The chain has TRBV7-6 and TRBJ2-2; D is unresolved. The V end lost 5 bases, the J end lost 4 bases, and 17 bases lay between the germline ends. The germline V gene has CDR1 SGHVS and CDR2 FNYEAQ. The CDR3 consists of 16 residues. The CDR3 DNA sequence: TGTGCCAGCAGCCGCCCCCGGTCCAATCCCACCGGGGAGCTGTTTTTT. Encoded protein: CASSRPRSNPTGELFF.

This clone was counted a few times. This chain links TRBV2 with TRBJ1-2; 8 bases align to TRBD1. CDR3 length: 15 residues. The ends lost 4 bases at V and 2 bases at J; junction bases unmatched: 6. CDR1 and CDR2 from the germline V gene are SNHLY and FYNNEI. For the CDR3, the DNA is TGTGCCAGCAGTGCCTCGACAGGGGCGAACTATGGCTACACCTTC. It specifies CASSASTGANYGYTF.

The CDR3 region has the DNA TGTGCCAGCAGTTGGGGGGCGGGAGTCCACGAGCAGTACTTC. Amino acid sequence: CASSWGAGVHEQYF. This chain uses TRBV28 with TRBJ2-7, with D possibly being TRBD2 (7 bases). In germline, CDR1 is MDHEN, CDR2 SYDVKM. V was cut by 4 bases and J by 5 bases, with 15 bases left in between. CDR3 length: 14 residues.

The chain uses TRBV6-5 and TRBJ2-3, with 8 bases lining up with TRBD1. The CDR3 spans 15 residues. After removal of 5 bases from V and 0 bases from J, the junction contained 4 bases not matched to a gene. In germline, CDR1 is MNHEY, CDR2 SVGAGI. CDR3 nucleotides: TGTGCCAGCAGTCGATGGACAGGGAGCACAGATACGCAGTATTTT. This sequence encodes CASSRWTGSTDTQYF.

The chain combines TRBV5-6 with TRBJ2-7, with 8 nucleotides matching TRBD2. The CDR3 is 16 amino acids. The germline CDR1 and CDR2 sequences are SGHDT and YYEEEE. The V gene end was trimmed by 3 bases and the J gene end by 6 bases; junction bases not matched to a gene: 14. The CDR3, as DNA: TGTGCCAGCAGCTCGGGACTAGACGTCTTGGGTCTCGAGCAGTACTTC. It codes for CASSSGLDVLGLEQYF.